This entry lists 8 T cell receptor beta chains sequenced from one sample in a study of cytotoxic CD8 clonotypes in ibrutinib-treated CLL. Profiling relied on immunoSEQ multiplex PCR, and the TCRdb table lists in-frame clones only, not all of them. The sample comprises approximately 84,000 clones, around 79% of which are singletons, and around 4.8% rests with the top ten. The sample was PBMCs, taken after 12 months of ibrutinib treatment. These receptor sequences come from a human donor with chronic lymphocytic leukemia.

The chain employs TRBV10-3 and TRBJ2-7; 14 nucleotides match TRBD2. The V and J ends lost 5 bases and 5 bases, in that order; junction bases with no gene match: 11. The CDR3 spans 17 residues. Looked up from germline, CDR1 is ENHRY and CDR2 is SYGVKD. CDR3: CAISPRRTSGRINEQYF. For the CDR3, the DNA is TGTGCCATCAGTCCCCGTCGGACTAGCGGGAGGATCAACGAGCAGTACTTC.

The J gene is TRBJ2-2, the V gene TRBV7-9; D unresolved. This CDR3 has 14 residues. V shed 7 bases and J shed 5 bases, with 14 bases lying between them. Germline lookup yields CDR1 SEHNR and CDR2 FQNEAQ (reference sequence). This CDR3 reads CASTFRASTGELFF. CDR3 DNA sequence: TGTGCCAGCACGTTCCGGGCCTCAACCGGGGAGCTGTTTTTT. The complete variable domain, with remaining parts taken from reference TRBV7-9 and TRBJ2-2, reads DTGVSQNPRHKITKRGQNVTFRCDPISEHNRLYWYRQTLGQGPEFLTYFQNEAQLEKSRLLSDRFSAERPKGSFSTLEIQRTEQGDSAMYLCASTFRASTGELFFGEGSRLTVL.

The chain joins TRBV11-3 to TRBJ1-1; D gene unclear. The CDR3 consists of 13 residues. Germline assignment: CDR1 SGHNT and CDR2 YENEEA. V lost 5 bases to trimming and J lost 5 bases, with 12 bases between them. CDR3 sequence: CASSPGPGTEAFF. CDR3 DNA sequence: TGTGCCAGCAGCCCCGGGCCCGGGACTGAAGCTTTCTTT.

In this sample, this clone turned up a few times. The chain links TRBV18 to TRBJ1-1, with D unclear. V was shortened by 4 bases and J by 4 bases, with 7 bases between the two germline ends. The V gene's germline CDR1 is KGHSH and CDR2 LQKENI. CDR3 length: 12 amino acids. The DNA of the CDR3 is TGTGCCAGCTCACTTTCGTCCACTGAAGCTTTCTTT. This sequence encodes CASSLSSTEAFF.

V and J are TRBV5-1 and TRBJ1-2; D may be TRBD1 (6 bases). CDR3 size: 14 residues. Between the trimmed V and J ends, which lost 4 bases and 8 bases, there was a span of 18 bases. Germline V gives CDR1 SGHRS, CDR2 YFSETQ. DNA for the CDR3: TGCGCCAGCAGCCCAACGGGACACCCGAGGGGCTACACCTTC. It specifies CASSPTGHPRGYTF.

This chain uses TRBV7-2 with TRBJ1-2; D call uncertain. V was cut by 5 bases and J by 7 bases, with 11 bases left in between. This CDR3 is 12 amino acids long. Germline CDR1 reads SGHTA; CDR2 reads FQGNSA. The CDR3 sequence is CASSPRPGGYTF. The CDR3 DNA sequence: TGTGCCAGCAGCCCCCGTCCCGGTGGCTACACCTTC.

This clone was detected a few times. The chain has TRBV7-9 and TRBJ2-3; D may be TRBD1 (7 bases). The germline V gene has CDR1 SEHNR and CDR2 FQNEAQ (reference sequence). The germline V and J ends were trimmed by 7 bases and 0 bases, with 17 bases remaining between them. This CDR3 has 16 residues. CDR3 DNA sequence: TGTGCCAGCACCCCATCAGGGGGGTCTAGCACAGATACGCAGTATTTT. As protein: CASTPSGGSSTDTQYF.

The chain employs TRBV7-2 and TRBJ1-3, with D uncertain. In germline, CDR1 is SGHTA, CDR2 FQGNSA. The V and J ends lost 5 bases and 0 bases respectively, with 8 bases between them. The CDR3 consists of 14 residues. The CDR3 nucleotides are TGTGCCAGCAGCCCCCAATACTCTGGAAACACCATATATTTT. Translated: CASSPQYSGNTIYF.